The entry below gives a single T cell receptor (beta chain) sequence along with its context. This specimen comes from a study of blood T cell repertoires in COVID-19. Study at large: Samples representing acute and convalescent COVID-19 were sourced from the United States, Italy and Spain. T cells, B-cell-depleted T cells, or PBMCs provided the cDNA or gDNA that served as material.

The CDR3 covers 15 residues. The V gene end was trimmed by 4 bases and the J gene end by 4 bases; junction bases not matched to a gene: 8. Germline V gives CDR1 KGHDR, CDR2 SFDVKD. Per the authors' pipeline: Amplification of reference gene primers was used by the study to estimate nucleated cell counts. Using immunoSEQ multiplex PCR, the repertoire was profiled, and TCRdb retains in-frame clones only, with some absent. V and J calls and clone size are copied from that table; D and trimming were computed from the DNA. Of 250,000 to 350,000 clones in the sample, 80% to 90% are singletons; the top ten hold about 1.2%.

The chain couples TRBV24-1 to TRBJ1-2; 7 positions match TRBD1. The sequence was obtained from a woman aged 50 to 65 with acute or convalescent COVID-19. Source material: peripheral blood. The CDR3 region has the DNA TGTGCCACCAGTGAGTCAGGGGGAGTTCGCTATGGCTACACCTTC. It encodes CATSESGGVRYGYTF.